This T cell receptor (beta chain) was sequenced during a study of cytomegalovirus exposure and HLA in healthy donors. Findings and limits, study-wide: Later on, a genetic analysis was performed. It linked a missense variant in DCLRE1C with V- and J-gene trimming of TCR beta. Later analysis showed TCR association rates varying by HLA locus, highest for DRB1 and lowest for HLA-C.

Primers for the PCR totalled 60 Vbeta and 13 Jbeta. Generated by immunoSEQ multiplex PCR, the TCRdb table keeps only in-frame clones and is missing some. The sample lists 150,000 to 170,000 clones, around 80% occurring once. For this clone: Its cognate antigen is unknown.

Trimming pared 1 base from V and 3 bases from J, leaving 9 bases between. In germline, CDR1 is SGHTA, CDR2 FQGNSA. The CDR3 consists of 14 residues. The sample was PBMCs. The chain recombines TRBV7-2 with TRBJ2-5, with D possibly being TRBD1 (5 bases). The TCR was taken from a young man in good health and CMV-seronegative. For the CDR3, the DNA is TGTGCCAGCAGCTTAGACAGGATCAAAGAGACCCAGTACTTC. Protein: CASSLDRIKETQYF. Combining the CDR3 with reference TRBV7-2 and TRBJ2-5 gives the whole variable domain GAGVSQSPSNKVTEKGKDVELRCDPISGHTALYWYRQSLGQGLEFLIYFQGNSAPDKSGLPSDRFSAERTGGSVSTLTIQRTQQEDSAVYLCASSLDRIKETQYFGPGTRLLVL.